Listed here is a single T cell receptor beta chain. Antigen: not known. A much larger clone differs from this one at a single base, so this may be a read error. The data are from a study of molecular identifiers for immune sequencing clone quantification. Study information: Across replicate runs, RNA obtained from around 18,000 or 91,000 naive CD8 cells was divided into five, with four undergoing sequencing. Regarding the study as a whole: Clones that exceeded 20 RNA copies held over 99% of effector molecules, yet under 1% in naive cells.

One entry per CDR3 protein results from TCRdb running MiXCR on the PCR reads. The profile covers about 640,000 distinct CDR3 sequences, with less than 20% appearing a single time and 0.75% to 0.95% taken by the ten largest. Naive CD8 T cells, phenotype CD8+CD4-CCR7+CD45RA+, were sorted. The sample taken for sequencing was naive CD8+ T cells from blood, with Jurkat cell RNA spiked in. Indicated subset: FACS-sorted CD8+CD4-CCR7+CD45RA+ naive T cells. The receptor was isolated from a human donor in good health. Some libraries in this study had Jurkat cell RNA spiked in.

The CDR3 region is CASSFSGRTGELSF. CDR3 nucleotide sequence: TGTGCCAGCAGTTTTTCGGGGCGAACCGGGGAGCTGTCTTTT. The chain combines TRBV12-3 or TRBV12-4 with TRBJ2-2; either TRBD1 or TRBD2 may fit D (5 bases each). This CDR3 contains 14 residues.